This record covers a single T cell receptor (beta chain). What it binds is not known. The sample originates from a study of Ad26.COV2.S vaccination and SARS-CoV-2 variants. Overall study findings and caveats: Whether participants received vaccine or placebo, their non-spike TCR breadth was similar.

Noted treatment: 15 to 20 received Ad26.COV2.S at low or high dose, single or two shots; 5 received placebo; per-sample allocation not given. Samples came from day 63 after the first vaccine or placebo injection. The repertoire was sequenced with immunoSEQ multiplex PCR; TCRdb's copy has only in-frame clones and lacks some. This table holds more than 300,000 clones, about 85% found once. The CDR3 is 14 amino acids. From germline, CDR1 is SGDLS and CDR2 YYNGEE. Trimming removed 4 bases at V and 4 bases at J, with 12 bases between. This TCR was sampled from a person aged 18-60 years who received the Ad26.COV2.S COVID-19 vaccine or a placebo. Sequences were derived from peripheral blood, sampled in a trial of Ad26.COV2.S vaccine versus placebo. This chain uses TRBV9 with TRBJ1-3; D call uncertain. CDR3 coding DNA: TGTGCCAGCAGCACTTTAGTGGGGGGAAACACCATATATTTT. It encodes CASSTLVGGNTIYF.